The 25 T cell receptor beta chains below come from one sample, sequenced in a study of cytomegalovirus exposure and HLA in healthy donors. The PCR ran on 60 Vbeta and 13 Jbeta primers. Generated by immunoSEQ multiplex PCR, the TCRdb table keeps only in-frame clones and is missing some. The sample consists of some 140,000 clones, approximately 83% of them appearing once. The sequencing sample was made of PBMCs. Receptors were obtained from a man in his forties or fifties in good health and CMV-seronegative.

This clone was seen a single time. The chain recombines TRBV11-2 with TRBJ1-1; D remains ambiguous. The CDR3 is made up of 15 amino acids. V was cut by 1 base and J by 3 bases, with 12 bases left in between. Germline CDR1 is SGHAT and CDR2 is FQNNGV. The CDR3 DNA sequence: TGTGCCAGCAGCTTAGCGGGGTCCCTGCACACTGAAGCTTTCTTT. Translation: CASSLAGSLHTEAFF.

The chain links TRBV6-1 to TRBJ1-1, with a weak D call TRBD1 (5 bases). CDR3 size: 14 residues. The germline V and J ends were trimmed by 7 bases and 2 bases, with 14 bases remaining between them. In germline, CDR1 is MNHNS, CDR2 SASEGT. CDR3 in amino acids: CASTTRQGNTEAFF. CDR3 DNA: TGTGCCAGCACGACAAGGCAGGGAAACACTGAAGCTTTCTTT.

CDR3 DNA sequence: TGTGCCAGCTCACCGACAGGGTTGAACACTGAAGCTTTCTTT. Its translation: CASSPTGLNTEAFF. This chain joins TRBV18 and TRBJ1-1, with TRBD1 matching over 7 bases. Trimming removed 3 bases from V and 0 bases from J; junction bases left unmatched: 1. The CDR3 sequence is 14 residues long. Germline assignment: CDR1 KGHSH and CDR2 LQKENI.

Here the CDR3 DNA reads TGTGCCAGCAGCGTAGCGGTCACCTTAGGAAACACCATATATTTT. This sequence encodes CASSVAVTLGNTIYF. The chain recombines TRBV9 with TRBJ1-3; D not resolved. The germline V and J ends were trimmed by 0 bases and 4 bases, with 11 bases remaining between them. The CDR3 covers 15 residues. Germline-derived CDR1 and CDR2 are SGDLS and YYNGEE.

The table lists this clone with a count of one. This chain connects TRBV6-1 to TRBJ1-5; TRBD1 agrees at 8 bases. The germline V gene has CDR1 MNHNS and CDR2 SASEGT. V shed 6 bases and J 5 bases; nucleotides not matched to a gene: 9. This CDR3 is 15 amino acids long. CDR3: CASRERTGRDQPQHF. The DNA for the CDR3 is TGTGCCAGCAGGGAAAGGACAGGGAGAGATCAGCCCCAGCATTTT.

The V call is TRBV7-9, the J call TRBJ1-5; TRBD1 matches at 8 bases. The CDR3 runs to 14 residues. Looked up from germline, CDR1 is SEHNR and CDR2 is FQNEAQ (reference sequence). V dropped 5 bases and J dropped 2; count of bases not matched to a gene: 2. CDR3: CASSPGQGNQPQHF. CDR3 bases: TGTGCCAGCAGCCCGGGACAGGGCAATCAGCCCCAGCATTTT.

This rearrangement joins TRBV4-1 to TRBJ1-5; unclear D gene. CDR1 MGHRA and CDR2 YSYEKL come from the germline V gene. There are 16 residues in the CDR3. With 4 bases removed from V and 2 bases from J, the gap between germline ends came to 15 bases. CDR3 amino acids: CASSPEMVGGNQPQHF. CDR3 sequence (DNA): TGCGCCAGCAGCCCTGAGATGGTGGGAGGCAATCAGCCCCAGCATTTT.

The CDR3 region has the DNA TGTGCCAGCAGTGGGGGACAGGGGATAGGGTCACCCCTCCACTTT. Its protein product is CASSGGQGIGSPLHF. This chain links TRBV28 with TRBJ1-6, with 10 nucleotides matching TRBD1. This CDR3 is 15 amino acids long. The junction had 8 bases not matched to a gene; V was cut back by 5 bases and J by 10 bases. CDR1 is MDHEN and CDR2 is SYDVKM in the germline V gene.

CDR3 residues: CASSLDRVEYGYTF. In DNA, the CDR3 is TGTGCCAGCAGCTTAGACAGGGTAGAGTATGGCTACACCTTC. The chain is built from TRBV11-2 and TRBJ1-2, with D possibly being TRBD1 (5 bases). CDR1 is SGHAT and CDR2 is FQNNGV in the germline V gene. This CDR3 is 14 amino acids long. V was clipped by 0 bases and J by 5 bases, with 10 bases between them.

This clone was counted once. This CDR3 reads CASSMQGAQETQYF. The CDR3 nucleotides are TGTGCCAGCAGCATGCAGGGGGCACAGGAGACCCAGTACTTC. V usage is TRBV7-2 and J usage is TRBJ2-5, with 8 bases matching TRBD1. The CDR3 runs 14 residues. The germline V gene encodes CDR1 SGHTA and CDR2 FQGNSA. The trim removed 5 bases at V and 5 bases at J, leaving 7 bases unmatched.

The chain recombines TRBV29-1 with TRBJ2-1; 12 nucleotides match TRBD2. CDR3 length: 16 amino acids. The J segment lost 7 bases and the V segment lost 8 bases, leaving 15 bases of the junction unmatched. Germline CDR1 is SQVTM and CDR2 is ANQGSEA. CDR3 region: CSFMATSGSKSNEQFF. CDR3 nucleotide sequence: TGCAGCTTCATGGCGACTAGCGGGAGCAAAAGTAATGAGCAGTTCTTC.

The chain employs TRBV5-1 and TRBJ2-3; maybe TRBD2 (6 bases). The CDR3 spans 16 residues. Trimming took off 3 bases at V and 4 bases at J, with 18 bases between the two ends. The germline V gene has CDR1 SGHRS and CDR2 YFSETQ. CDR3 nucleotides: TGCGCCAGCAGCTCACTAGCCGGAACCCCCCCAGATACGCAGTATTTT. It codes for CASSSLAGTPPDTQYF.

This clone came up a few times. This rearrangement joins TRBV19 to TRBJ1-5; 12 bases agree with TRBD1. V dropped 5 bases and J dropped 2; count of bases not matched to a gene: 7. The CDR3 runs 17 residues. From germline, CDR1 is LNHDA and CDR2 SQIVND (reference sequence). CDR3 nucleotide sequence: TGTGCCAGTAGTCAGCGGGACAGGGGGCTTGGCAATCAGCCCCAGCATTTT. Translated: CASSQRDRGLGNQPQHF.

This rearrangement joins TRBV5-1 to TRBJ1-1; D uncertain. CDR1 and CDR2 from the germline V gene are SGHRS and YFSETQ. This CDR3 has 16 residues. The V and J ends lost 0 bases and 0 bases respectively, with 12 bases between them. Here the CDR3 reads CASSLGVGVMNTEAFF. The CDR3 bases are TGCGCCAGCAGCTTGGGTGTCGGGGTCATGAACACTGAAGCTTTCTTT.

The V call is TRBV29-1, the J call TRBJ2-3; 11 bases map to TRBD1. CDR1 SQVTM and CDR2 ANQGSEA come from the germline V gene. The J segment lost 5 bases and the V segment lost 7 bases, leaving 8 bases of the junction unmatched. The CDR3 is 14 amino acids. CDR3 nucleotide sequence: TGCAGCGCCCAGGGACAGGGGGTTAGAGATACGCAGTATTTT. It yields the protein CSAQGQGVRDTQYF.

This clone has more than one count but fewer than ten. The chain links TRBV5-5 to TRBJ1-2; 7 bases line up with TRBD1. Germline CDR1 SGHKS, CDR2 YYEKEE (reference sequence). The CDR3 is 15 residues long. The ends lost 4 bases at V and 2 bases at J; junction bases unmatched: 8. The CDR3 sequence is CASSMMDRQNYGYTF. Written as DNA, the CDR3 is TGTGCCAGCAGCATGATGGACAGGCAAAACTATGGCTACACCTTC.

The chain uses TRBV5-1 and TRBJ1-1, with D possibly TRBD1 on 6 matching bases. V was cut by 5 bases and J by 1 base, with 12 bases left in between. Germline CDR1 and CDR2: SGHRS and YFSETQ. The CDR3 contains 14 residues. This CDR3 reads CASSTGTENTEAFF. CDR3 in DNA: TGCGCCAGCAGTACAGGGACCGAGAACACTGAAGCTTTCTTT.

This clone has just one count. The genes are TRBV11-3 and TRBJ1-1; 11 nucleotides agree with TRBD1. The CDR3 is made up of 13 amino acids. V lost 5 bases to trimming and J lost 8 bases; unmatched junction nucleotides: 4. The V gene's germline CDR1 is SGHNT and CDR2 YENEEA. The CDR3 DNA reads as TGTGCCAGCAGCCGGGACAGGGGGACCGAAGCTTTCTTT. It encodes CASSRDRGTEAFF.

The V call is TRBV6-5, the J call TRBJ1-2, with 7 positions matching TRBD1. CDR1 MNHEY and CDR2 SVGAGI come from the germline V gene. The ends lost 4 bases at V and 8 bases at J; junction bases unmatched: 1. This CDR3 region has 11 residues. The DNA for the CDR3 is TGTGCCAGCAGTTTAGGGGGCGGCTACACCTTC. Protein: CASSLGGGYTF.

The sample holds a few counts of this clone. This rearrangement joins TRBV29-1 to TRBJ2-3; the match to TRBD1 covers 7 bases. The germline gives CDR1 SQVTM, CDR2 ANQGSEA. The length of the CDR3 is 14 residues. V was clipped by 4 bases and J by 3 bases; unmatched bases: 7. The CDR3 region is CSVVFRQGTDTQYF. Here the CDR3 DNA reads TGCAGCGTTGTGTTCCGACAGGGAACAGATACGCAGTATTTT.

Remarks on this clone: Other DNA sequences in the sample encode the same CDR3. The chain is built from TRBV18 and TRBJ1-1; D unresolved. CDR1 KGHSH and CDR2 LQKENI come from the germline V gene. The CDR3 covers 15 residues. Trimming cost V 3 bases and J 0 bases, with 11 bases left between them. This CDR3 reads CASSPAGGVNTEAFF. CDR3 in DNA: TGTGCCAGCTCACCGGCGGGCGGTGTGAACACTGAAGCTTTCTTT.

The J gene is TRBJ2-2, the V gene TRBV5-1; D may be TRBD2 (5 bases). This CDR3 spans 18 amino acids. Germline V gives CDR1 SGHRS, CDR2 YFSETQ. V lost 4 bases and J lost 3, with 22 bases in between. CDR3 coding DNA: TGCGCCAGCAGCCCACTCCCGGGATCCACCCTCTACACCGGGGAGCTGTTTTTT. It encodes CASSPLPGSTLYTGELFF. Full variable domain (rest looked up from reference TRBV5-1 and TRBJ2-2): KAGVTQTPRYLIKTRGQQVTLSCSPISGHRSVSWYQQTPGQGLQFLFEYFSETQRNKGNFPGRFSGRQFSNSRSEMNVSTLELGDSALYLCASSPLPGSTLYTGELFFGEGSRLTVL.

The rearrangement uses TRBV5-1 and TRBJ1-1, with D possibly TRBD1 on 5 matching bases. Germline values: CDR1 SGHRS, CDR2 YFSETQ. Trimming cost V 0 bases and J 1 base, with 13 bases left between them. There are 16 residues in the CDR3. CDR3 nucleotide sequence: TGCGCCAGCAGCTTGGACCCAGGGCAGACGAACACTGAAGCTTTCTTT. Translated: CASSLDPGQTNTEAFF.

The chain has TRBV30 and TRBJ2-2; the match to TRBD1 covers 12 bases. CDR3 length equals 15 residues. Germline V gene data show CDR1 as GTSNPN and CDR2 as SVGIG (reference sequence). J gave up 6 bases and V 3 bases, and 5 bases lay outside the gene matches. The CDR3 DNA reads TGTGCCTGGAGCCCGGGACAGGGGGCTCCCGGGGAGCTGTTTTTT. This gives the protein CAWSPGQGAPGELFF.

This chain joins TRBV27 and TRBJ2-1; 8 bases align to TRBD2. V shed 3 bases, J shed 4 bases, and the junction held 11 bases outside the gene matches. The CDR3 contains 17 residues. In germline, CDR1 is MNHEY, CDR2 SMNVEV (reference sequence). In DNA, the CDR3 is TGTGCCAGCAGTTTGTCACTAGCGGCCTATTATTACAATGAGCAGTTCTTC. Translating gives CASSLSLAAYYYNEQFF.